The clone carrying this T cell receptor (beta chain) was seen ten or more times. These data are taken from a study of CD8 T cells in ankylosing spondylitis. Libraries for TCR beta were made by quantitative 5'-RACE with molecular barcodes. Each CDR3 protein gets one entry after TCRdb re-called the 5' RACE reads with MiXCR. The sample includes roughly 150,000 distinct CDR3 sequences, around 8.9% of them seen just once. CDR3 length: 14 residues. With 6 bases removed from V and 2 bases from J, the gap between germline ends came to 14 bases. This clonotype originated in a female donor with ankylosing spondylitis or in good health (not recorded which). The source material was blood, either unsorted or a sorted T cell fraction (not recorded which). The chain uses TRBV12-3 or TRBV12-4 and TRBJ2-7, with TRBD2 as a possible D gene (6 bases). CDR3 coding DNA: TGTGCCAGCAGCCTGGGAGGAGCGGCCTACGAGCAGTACTTC. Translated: CASSLGGAAYEQYF.